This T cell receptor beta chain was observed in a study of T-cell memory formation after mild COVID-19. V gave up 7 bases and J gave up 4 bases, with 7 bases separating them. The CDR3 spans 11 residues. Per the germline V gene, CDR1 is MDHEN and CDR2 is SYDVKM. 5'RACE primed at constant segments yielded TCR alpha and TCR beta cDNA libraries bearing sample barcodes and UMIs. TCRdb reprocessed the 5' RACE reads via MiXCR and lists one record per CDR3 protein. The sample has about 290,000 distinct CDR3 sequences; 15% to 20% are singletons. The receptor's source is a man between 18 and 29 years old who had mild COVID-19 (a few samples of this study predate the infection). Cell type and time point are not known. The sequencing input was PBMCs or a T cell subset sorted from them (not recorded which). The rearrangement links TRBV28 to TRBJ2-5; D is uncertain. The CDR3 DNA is TGTGCCAGCACCCAGCGAGAGACCCAGTACTTC. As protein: CASTQRETQYF.